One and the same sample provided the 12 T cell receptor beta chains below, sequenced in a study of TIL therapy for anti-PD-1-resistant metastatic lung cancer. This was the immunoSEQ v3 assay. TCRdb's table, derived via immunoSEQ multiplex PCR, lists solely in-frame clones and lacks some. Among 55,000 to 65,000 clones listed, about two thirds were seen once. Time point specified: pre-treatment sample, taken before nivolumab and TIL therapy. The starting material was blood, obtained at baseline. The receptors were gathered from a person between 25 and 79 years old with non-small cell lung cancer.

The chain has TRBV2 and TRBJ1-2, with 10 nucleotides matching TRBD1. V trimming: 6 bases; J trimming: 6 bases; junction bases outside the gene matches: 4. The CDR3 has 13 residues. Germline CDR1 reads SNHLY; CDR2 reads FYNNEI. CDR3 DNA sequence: TGTGCCAGCAGGGGTGGACAGGGGGATGGCTACACCTTC. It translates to CASRGGQGDGYTF.

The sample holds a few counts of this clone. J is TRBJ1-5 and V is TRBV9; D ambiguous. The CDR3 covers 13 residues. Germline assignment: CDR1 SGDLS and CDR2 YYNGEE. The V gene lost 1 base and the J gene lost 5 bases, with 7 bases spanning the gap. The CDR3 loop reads CASSVRPDQPQHF. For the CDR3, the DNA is TGTGCCAGCAGCGTACGGCCGGATCAGCCCCAGCATTTT.

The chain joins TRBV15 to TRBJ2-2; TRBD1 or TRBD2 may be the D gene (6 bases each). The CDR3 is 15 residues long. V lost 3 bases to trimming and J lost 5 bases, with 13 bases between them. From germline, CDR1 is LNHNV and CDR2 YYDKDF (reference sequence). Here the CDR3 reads CATSRTQGLTGELFF. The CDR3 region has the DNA TGTGCCACCAGCAGGACACAGGGACTGACCGGGGAGCTGTTTTTT. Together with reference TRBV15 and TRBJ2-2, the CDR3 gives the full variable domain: DAMVIQNPRYQVTQFGKPVTLSCSQTLNHNVMYWYQQKSSQAPKLLFHYYDKDFNNEADTPDNFQSRRPNTSFCFLDIRSPGLGDTAMYLCATSRTQGLTGELFFGEGSRLTVL.

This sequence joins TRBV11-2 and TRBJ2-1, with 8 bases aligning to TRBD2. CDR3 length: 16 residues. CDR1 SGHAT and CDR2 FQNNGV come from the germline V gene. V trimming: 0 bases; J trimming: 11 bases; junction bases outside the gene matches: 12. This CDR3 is CASSLDLSGGILQQFF. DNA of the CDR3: TGTGCCAGCAGCTTAGATCTGAGCGGGGGAATCCTTCAGCAGTTCTTC.

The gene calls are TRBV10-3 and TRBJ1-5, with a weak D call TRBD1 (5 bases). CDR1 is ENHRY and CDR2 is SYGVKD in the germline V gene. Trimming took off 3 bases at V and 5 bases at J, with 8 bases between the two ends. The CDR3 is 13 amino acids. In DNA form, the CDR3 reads TGTGCCATCAGTGAAGCGGGGGATCAGCCCCAGCATTTT. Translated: CAISEAGDQPQHF.

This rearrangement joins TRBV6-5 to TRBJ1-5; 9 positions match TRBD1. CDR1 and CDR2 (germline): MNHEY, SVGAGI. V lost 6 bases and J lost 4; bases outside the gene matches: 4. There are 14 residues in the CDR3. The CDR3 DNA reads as TGTGCCAGCAGACGGGGACAGGGTAATCAGCCCCAGCATTTT. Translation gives CASRRGQGNQPQHF.

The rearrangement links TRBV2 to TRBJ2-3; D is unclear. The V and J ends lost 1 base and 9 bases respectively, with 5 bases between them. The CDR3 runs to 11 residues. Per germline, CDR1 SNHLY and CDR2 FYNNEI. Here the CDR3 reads CASSEVRTQYF. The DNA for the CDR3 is TGTGCCAGCAGTGAAGTTAGGACGCAGTATTTT.

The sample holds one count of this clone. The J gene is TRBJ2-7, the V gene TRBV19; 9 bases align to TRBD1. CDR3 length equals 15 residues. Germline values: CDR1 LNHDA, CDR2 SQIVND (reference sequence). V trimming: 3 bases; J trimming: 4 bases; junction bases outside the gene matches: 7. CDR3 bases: TGTGCCAGTAGTATCGCCGGGACAGGGTTTTACGAGCAGTACTTC. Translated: CASSIAGTGFYEQYF.

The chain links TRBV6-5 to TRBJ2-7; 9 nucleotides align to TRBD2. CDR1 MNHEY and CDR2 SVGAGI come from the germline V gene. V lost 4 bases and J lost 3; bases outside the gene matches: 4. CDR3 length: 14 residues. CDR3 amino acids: CASSFSGGLYEQYF. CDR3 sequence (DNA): TGTGCCAGCAGTTTTAGCGGGGGTCTCTACGAGCAGTACTTC.

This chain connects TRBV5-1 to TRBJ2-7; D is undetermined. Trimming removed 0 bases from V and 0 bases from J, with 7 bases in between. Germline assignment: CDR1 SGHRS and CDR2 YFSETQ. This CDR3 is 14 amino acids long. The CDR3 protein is CASSLGGNSYEQYF. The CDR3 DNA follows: TGCGCCAGCAGCTTGGGAGGCAACTCCTACGAGCAGTACTTC.

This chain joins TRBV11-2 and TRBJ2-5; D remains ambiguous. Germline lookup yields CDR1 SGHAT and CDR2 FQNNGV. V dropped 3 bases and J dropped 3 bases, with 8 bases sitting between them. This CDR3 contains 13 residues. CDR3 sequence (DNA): TGTGCCAGCAGCTTTTCTCGGAAAGAGACCCAGTACTTC. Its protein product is CASSFSRKETQYF.

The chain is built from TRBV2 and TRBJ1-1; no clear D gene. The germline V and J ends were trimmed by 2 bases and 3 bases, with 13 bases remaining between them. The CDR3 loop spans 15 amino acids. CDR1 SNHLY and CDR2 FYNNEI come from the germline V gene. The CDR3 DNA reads TGTGCCAGCAGTGAATTCGTCCCGGGATACACTGAAGCTTTCTTT. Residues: CASSEFVPGYTEAFF.